Below, one T cell receptor (beta chain) is given with its context. These data belong to a study of blood T cell repertoires in COVID-19. As for the study in general: COVID-19 samples from acute and convalescent phases originated in the United States, Italy and Spain. T cells, B-cell-depleted T cells, or PBMCs provided the cDNA or gDNA that served as material.

The CDR3 spans 14 residues. The ends were cut back, 8 bases at V and 6 bases at J, with 19 bases in the middle. The germline V gene encodes CDR1 MDHEN and CDR2 SYDVKM. TCRdb's copy holds only in-frame clones and misses some; the assay was immunoSEQ multiplex PCR. Of about 140,000 clones in the sample, 80% are singletons; the top ten hold 3% to 4.5%. The receptor comes from a man aged 65-85 years who had recovered from COVID-19. Sequenced: peripheral blood. This chain links TRBV28 with TRBJ1-2; no firm D call. For the CDR3, the DNA is TGTGCCAGCGAAGGCGGCGGGTTTTTTAATGGCTACACCTTC. Its protein product is CASEGGGFFNGYTF.